The rows below give T cell receptor beta chains drawn from one sample of a study of shared clonotypes between healthy human individuals. Produced via immunoSEQ multiplex PCR; TCRdb's table is partial and in-frame only. This sample has about 2.2 million clones, with roughly 91% found just once. Sequencing was performed on naive CD8+ T cells from PBMCs. The receptor set was obtained from a man aged 18 to 29 in good health. Some clones in this sample may be carry-over from other donors' samples. The CDR3 runs from the conserved cysteine through the conserved F or W. D genes are given only for firm matches. Where a row states a size, it is once, few, many or the class of an expanded clone; other rows omit it.

TRBJ1-6 | - | TRBV20-1 | once | TGCAGTGCCAGGTGGGATTCACCCCTCCACTTT | CSARWDSPLHF
TRBJ2-3 | TRBD1 | TRBV28 | - | TGTGCCAGCAGTTTATTTACAGGGGTGAGGTCTAGCACAGATACGCAGTATTTT | CASSLFTGVRSSTDTQYF
TRBJ2-7 | - | TRBV4-1 | - | TGCGCCAGCAGCCATTCATCCACACCCAGTGGGGCGTACGAGCAGTACTTC | CASSHSSTPSGAYEQYF
TRBJ2-7 | TRBD2 | TRBV11-2 | - | TGTGCCAGCAGCTATGGGACTAGCGGGAGGGCCTGGTCCCACGAGCAGTACTTC | CASSYGTSGRAWSHEQYF
TRBJ1-5 | TRBD1 | TRBV27 | - | TGTGCCAGCAGTCCAGGACCGGGACAGGGGGTACAGCCCCAGCATTTT | CASSPGPGQGVQPQHF
TRBJ1-4 | - | TRBV7-9 | - | TGTGCCAGCAGCTTAGCCTATCGGTCGGAACATAATGAAAAACTGTTTTTT | CASSLAYRSEHNEKLFF
TRBJ2-3 | - | TRBV9 | - | TGTGCCAGCAGCGGGAGCGGGCCCGACACAGATACGCAGTATTTT | CASSGSGPDTDTQYF
TRBJ1-1 | - | TRBV5-6 | - | TGTGCCAGCAGCTTAGGGAACAGCTACACTGAAGCTTTCTTT | CASSLGNSYTEAFF
TRBJ2-7 | - | TRBV27 | - | TGTGCCAGCAGTTTAAGGTACAGGGTGGGCCCCTACGAGCAGTACTTC | CASSLRYRVGPYEQYF
TRBJ2-7 | TRBD2 | TRBV9 | - | TGTGCCAGCAGCCCAGGCGCGGGAGGGCCGAAATCCCACGAGCAGTACTTC | CASSPGAGGPKSHEQYF
TRBJ2-2 | TRBD2 | TRBV25-1 | - | TGTGCCAGCAGTGAAGGGACTAGCTGGCCCGGGGAGCTGTTTTTT | CASSEGTSWPGELFF
TRBJ2-3 | - | TRBV4-1 | - | TGCGCCAGCAGCCCTCCTAGGGGTACGCAGTATTTT | CASSPPRGTQYF
TRBJ2-7 | - | TRBV2 | - | TGTGCCAGCAGTGGACGGGAACTCTACGAGCAGTACTTC | CASSGRELYEQYF
TRBJ2-3 | TRBD2 | TRBV5-6 | once | TGTGCCAGCAGCTCTAGCGGGAATACGCAGTATTTT | CASSSSGNTQYF
TRBJ1-2 | - | TRBV5-1 | - | TGCGCCAGCAGCATGTACAGGGATGGCTACACCTTC | CASSMYRDGYTF
TRBJ2-2 | - | TRBV7-9 | - | TGTGCCAGCAGCTGGGGGACTCCCGGGGAGCTGTTTTTT | CASSWGTPGELFF
TRBJ1-1 | - | TRBV28 | - | TGTGCCAGTAATGGGTTCAGGGGTACTGAAGCTTTCTTT | CASNGFRGTEAFF
TRBJ2-2 | - | TRBV7-9 | - | TGTGCCAGCAGCCATACTAGAATGGGCGGGGAGCTGTTTTTT | CASSHTRMGGELFF
TRBJ1-6 | - | TRBV9 | - | TGTGCCAGCAGCGTGGGGAATTCACCCCTCCACTTT | CASSVGNSPLHF
TRBJ1-2 | TRBD1 | TRBV27 | - | TGTGCCAGCGGACAGGGTATGGGCTACACCTTC | CASGQGMGYTF
TRBJ2-1 | TRBD2 | TRBV4-3 | - | TGCGCCAGCAGCCAAGTACGTCGCGGGAGGGACGAGCAGTTCTTC | CASSQVRRGRDEQFF
TRBJ2-7 | - | TRBV4-1 | - | TGCGCCAGCAGCCAGATTGGGGCCTACGAGCAGTACTTC | CASSQIGAYEQYF
TRBJ1-1 | - | TRBV5-6 | - | TGTGCCAGCAGCCGATCCTCTCGGTCTGAAGCTTTCTTT | CASSRSSRSEAFF
TRBJ2-7 | TRBD2 | TRBV27 | - | TGTGCCAGCAGTACCACTAGCGGGCAACTCTACGAGCAGTACTTC | CASSTTSGQLYEQYF
TRBJ2-5 | - | TRBV27 | - | TGTGCCAGCAGCCTCCCGGGACTCCGGGAGACCCAGTACTTC | CASSLPGLRETQYF
TRBJ2-3 | - | TRBV13 | once | TGTGCCAGCAGCCTTACCAGCCAGACAGATACGCAGTATTTT | CASSLTSQTDTQYF
TRBJ2-2 | - | TRBV27 | - | TGTGCCAGCAGTTCTACCGGGGAGCTGTTTTTT | CASSSTGELFF
TRBJ2-3 | - | TRBV7-6 | - | TGTGCCAGCAGCTTAAGTTGGGGGACCACAGATACGCAGTATTTT | CASSLSWGTTDTQYF
TRBJ2-6 | - | TRBV9 | - | TGTGCCAGCAGCGTATTTGGGGTTCCTGGGGCCAACGTCCTGACTTTC | CASSVFGVPGANVLTF
TRBJ1-4 | - | TRBV19 | - | TGTGCCAGTCGCGGGGTGGCCAAACTGTTTTTT | CASRGVAKLFF
TRBJ2-2 | TRBD2 | TRBV19 | - | TGTGCCAGTCGGGGTAGGCGGGAGGGTTCTAACACCGGGGAGCTGTTTTTT | CASRGRREGSNTGELFF
TRBJ2-7 | TRBD2 | TRBV11-2 | once | TGTGCCAGCTCCGACGGGCTAGCGGACGTCTACGAGCAGTACTTC | CASSDGLADVYEQYF
TRBJ2-7 | - | TRBV27 | - | TGTGCCAGCAGCTACGGGGCCACCTACGAGCAGTACTTC | CASSYGATYEQYF
TRBJ1-1 | TRBD1 | TRBV10-3 | - | TGTGCCATCAGTGAGACGTCCCGGGACAGGGCGAGGGGAGCTTTCTTT | CAISETSRDRARGAFF
TRBJ2-5 | - | TRBV9 | - | TGTGCCAGCAGCGTATTCACAGGGTCAGAGACCCAGTACTTC | CASSVFTGSETQYF
TRBJ2-5 | - | TRBV5-4 | - | TGTGCCAGCAGGTACGGGGCCGGCACCCAGTACTTC | CASRYGAGTQYF
TRBJ2-1 | TRBD1 | TRBV29-1 | - | TGCAGCGTCCGAGCGGGGACAGGGACCTACAATGAGCAGTTCTTC | CSVRAGTGTYNEQFF
TRBJ2-1 | - | TRBV5-6 | - | TGTGCCAGCAGCTTGGAGTTTAGTGGTACCTACAATGAGCAGTTCTTC | CASSLEFSGTYNEQFF
TRBJ2-1 | - | TRBV28 | - | TGTGCCAGCAGTCCTCCCTGGAATGAGCAGTTCTTC | CASSPPWNEQFF
TRBJ2-3 | TRBD1 | TRBV6-5 | - | TGTGCCAGCAGTTACCGAACGGGACAGGGCCCAGATACGCAGTATTTT | CASSYRTGQGPDTQYF
TRBJ2-7 | TRBD1 | TRBV5-6 | once | TGTGCCAGCAGCCCGACAGGGGCCTACGAGCAGTACTTC | CASSPTGAYEQYF
TRBJ1-1 | - | TRBV19 | few | TGTGCCAGCCAAAGTGGGTACACTGAAGCTTTCTTT | CASQSGYTEAFF
TRBJ1-5 | - | TRBV15 | - | TGTGCCACCAGCAGGGAAGGGTCACTTAATCAGCCCCAGCATTTT | CATSREGSLNQPQHF
TRBJ1-3 | - | TRBV29-1 | - | TGCAGCGTTGTACTGCGAGAGGGGGCTGGAAACACCATATATTTT | CSVVLREGAGNTIYF
TRBJ1-1 | - | TRBV28 | - | TGTGCCAGCAGTCCTTACCGGGGTAACACTGAAGCTTTCTTT | CASSPYRGNTEAFF
TRBJ2-3 | TRBD2 | TRBV6-6 | - | TGTGCCAGCATTTCGGGGGGAACCGGAGATACGCAGTATTTT | CASISGGTGDTQYF
TRBJ2-7 | TRBD1 | TRBV4-1 | - | TGCGCCAGCAGCCCTACAAGGACAGGGCCCTACGAGCAGTACTTC | CASSPTRTGPYEQYF
TRBJ1-3 | TRBD1 | TRBV4-1 | few | TGCGCCAGCAGCCGGACAGGGAGCTCTGGAAACACCATATATTTT | CASSRTGSSGNTIYF
TRBJ2-7 | TRBD2 | TRBV7-2 | - | TGTGCCAGCAGCTTATCAGCTAGCGGGAAACTCTACGAGCAGTACTTC | CASSLSASGKLYEQYF
TRBJ2-4 | - | TRBV5-4 | once | TGTGCCAGCAGCCCCGGGGACATAGCCAAAAACATTCAGTACTTC | CASSPGDIAKNIQYF
TRBJ2-1 | TRBD2 | TRBV10-1 | - | TGCGCCAGCAGTGAGTCCCGACTAGCGGATTACAATGAGCAGTTCTTC | CASSESRLADYNEQFF
TRBJ2-3 | - | TRBV7-9 | - | TGTGCCAGCAGCAAGCCCGTTGACAGAGATACGCAGTATTTT | CASSKPVDRDTQYF
TRBJ1-5 | TRBD1 | TRBV6-1 | - | TGTGCCAGCAGTGAAGCGGGACAGGGGTGGGGTCAGCCCCAGCATTTT | CASSEAGQGWGQPQHF
TRBJ2-1 | - | TRBV9 | - | TGTGCCAGCAGCGTCGGGTGGGACTCCCCATACGAGCAGTTCTTC | CASSVGWDSPYEQFF
TRBJ1-4 | - | TRBV6-1 | - | TGTGCCAGCAGTGATTCCTGGACGGATGAAAAACTGTTTTTT | CASSDSWTDEKLFF
TRBJ1-3 | - | TRBV5-8 | - | TGTGCCAGTAAATCTTTGCATGCCGAGGGCTCTGGAAACACCATATATTTT | CASKSLHAEGSGNTIYF
TRBJ2-7 | - | TRBV27 | - | TGTGCCAGCAGTCCCTTGGGCGGCTCCTACGAGCAGTACTTC | CASSPLGGSYEQYF
TRBJ2-7 | TRBD1 | TRBV9 | - | TGTGCCAGCAGCGTAGCGGACAGGGTCGGCTACGAGCAGTACTTC | CASSVADRVGYEQYF
TRBJ1-2 | TRBD1 | TRBV7-8 | - | TGTGCCAGCAGCTCGACTCAGGGGGGCTATGGCTACACCTTC | CASSSTQGGYGYTF